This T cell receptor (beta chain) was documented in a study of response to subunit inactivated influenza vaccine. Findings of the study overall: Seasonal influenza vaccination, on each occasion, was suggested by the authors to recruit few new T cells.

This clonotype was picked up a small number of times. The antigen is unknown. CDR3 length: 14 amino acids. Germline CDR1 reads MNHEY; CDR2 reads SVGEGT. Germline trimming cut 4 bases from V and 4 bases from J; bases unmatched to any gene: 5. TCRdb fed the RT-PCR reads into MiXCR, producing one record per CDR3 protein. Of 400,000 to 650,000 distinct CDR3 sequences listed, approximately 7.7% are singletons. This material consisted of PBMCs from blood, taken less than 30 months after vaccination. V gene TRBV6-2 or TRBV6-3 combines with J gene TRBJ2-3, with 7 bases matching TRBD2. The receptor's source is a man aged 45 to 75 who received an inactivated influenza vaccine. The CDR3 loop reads CASSWAGVSDTQYF. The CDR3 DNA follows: TGTGCCAGCAGTTGGGCGGGAGTGTCAGATACGCAGTATTTT.